The 9 T cell receptor beta chains listed next were all sequenced from one sample in a study of blood T cells in healthy people across ages. A sample-barcoded 5' primer and a J-beta primer mix were used in a second PCR of about 6 to 12 cycles. Using its own MiXCR run on the 5' RACE reads, TCRdb lists one record per CDR3 protein. This table has 1.5 million to 2 million distinct CDR3 sequences, 28% appearing once. Source material: blood. These receptors came from a woman under 40 in good health.

This clonotype has a count of ten or more. The chain carries TRBV11-2 and TRBJ2-7, with D perhaps matching TRBD1 (6 bases). V was shortened by 6 bases and J by 4 bases, with 13 bases between the two germline ends. Germline V gene lookup returns CDR1 SGHAT and CDR2 FQNNGV. The CDR3 is 13 amino acids. The CDR3 DNA sequence: TGTGCCAGCAGGAATCAGGGGTGGTACGAGCAGTACTTC. It codes for CASRNQGWYEQYF.

This sequence joins TRBV9 and TRBJ1-2, with D tentatively TRBD1 (6 bases). V lost 3 bases and J lost 7, with 19 bases in between. The germline V gene encodes CDR1 SGDLS and CDR2 YYNGEE. CDR3 length equals 15 residues. In DNA, the CDR3 is TGTGCCAGCAGCGGCCCGACAGGAAGGGTCCTTGGCTACACCTTC. It codes for CASSGPTGRVLGYTF.

This clonotype has a count of ten or more. As DNA, the CDR3 is TGTGCCACCAGCCTACGCCCGTCGGTTGACGAGCAGTACTTC. As protein: CATSLRPSVDEQYF. V is TRBV15 and J is TRBJ2-7; D not certain. The CDR3 runs 14 residues. The ends were cut back, 5 bases at V and 5 bases at J, with 16 bases in the middle. Per the germline V gene, CDR1 is LNHNV and CDR2 is YYDKDF (reference sequence).

V is TRBV6-2 or TRBV6-3 and J is TRBJ1-2, with TRBD1 as a possible D gene (6 bases). Per the germline V gene, CDR1 is MNHEY and CDR2 is SVGEGT. This CDR3 has 14 amino acids. The V end was cut by 6 bases, the J end by 2 bases, with 13 bases between. In DNA, the CDR3 is TGTGCCAGCAGGGAACAGGGACGAAACTATGGCTACACCTTC. Translated, it gives CASREQGRNYGYTF.

In this sample, this clonotype turned up a few times. J is TRBJ1-5 and V is TRBV20-1; no firm D call. Per the germline V gene, CDR1 is DFQATT and CDR2 is SNEGSKA (reference sequence). This CDR3 spans 16 amino acids. V was shortened by 5 bases and J by 2 bases, with 19 bases between the two germline ends. CDR3 loop: CSALGLQARGNQPQHF. In DNA, the CDR3 is TGCAGTGCTCTCGGATTGCAGGCCCGGGGCAATCAGCCCCAGCATTTT.

This clonotype has ten or more counts. The V and J genes are TRBV6-1 and TRBJ1-6; a possible D gene is TRBD1 (6 bases). The germline CDR1 and CDR2 sequences are MNHNS and SASEGT. The CDR3 runs to 13 residues. Trimming shortened V by 7 bases and J by 8 bases, and 12 bases separated the two germline ends. The CDR3 DNA follows: TGTGCCAGCAAGGGGGGCTGGGATTCACCCCTCCACTTT. Its protein is CASKGGWDSPLHF.

This clonotype appeared a few times. This sequence joins TRBV2 and TRBJ2-4, with D maybe TRBD2 (6 bases). The CDR3 loop spans 16 amino acids. The V gene's germline CDR1 is SNHLY and CDR2 FYNNEI. Between the trimmed V and J ends, which lost 7 bases and 8 bases, there was a span of 24 bases. CDR3 nucleotide sequence: TGTGCCAGCAAGGCTGAACGCACCTCTACGGGGGACATTCAGTACTTC. The encoded protein is CASKAERTSTGDIQYF.

This clonotype occurred a few times. This chain links TRBV18 with TRBJ2-5; D remains unclear. With 3 bases removed from V and 5 bases from J, the gap between germline ends came to 10 bases. The CDR3 is 13 residues long. Germline V gives CDR1 KGHSH, CDR2 LQKENI. The CDR3 nucleotides are TGTGCCAGCTCACCCTCGGATGGTGAGACCCAGTACTTC. Encoded protein: CASSPSDGETQYF.

The chain uses TRBV2 and TRBJ2-1, with TRBD2 matching 10 bases. Unmatched junction bases numbered 5, after V lost 6 bases and J lost 0 bases. Germline values: CDR1 SNHLY, CDR2 FYNNEI. This CDR3 contains 16 residues. CDR3 amino acids: CASSGKREGSYNEQFF. Here the CDR3 DNA reads TGTGCCAGCAGCGGTAAGCGGGAGGGCTCCTACAATGAGCAGTTCTTC.